The entry below describes one TCR beta chain. These data belong to a study of blood T cell repertoires in COVID-19. In the study overall: Acute-phase and convalescent COVID-19 samples originated in the United States, Italy and Spain. T cells, B-cell-depleted T cells, or PBMCs supplied cDNA or gDNA.

The method was immunoSEQ multiplex PCR; TCRdb's version includes in-frame clones alone and lacks a portion of them. The sample includes 250,000 to 350,000 clones, 70% to 90% seen only once; the top ten take approximately 5%. Participant reports of clinical history set cohort assignment. The sample comprised PBMCs or T cells enriched from blood (not recorded which). The sequence was obtained from a woman in her twenties or thirties who had recovered from COVID-19.

CDR3 nucleotides: TGTGCCAGCAGCAATCGGGGTGGCGGGGAGCTGTTTTTT. Translated, it gives CASSNRGGGELFF. V and J are TRBV12-3 or TRBV12-4 and TRBJ2-2, with a weak D call TRBD2 (5 bases). The CDR3 extends over 13 amino acids. V shed 6 bases and J shed 7 bases, with 12 bases lying between them.